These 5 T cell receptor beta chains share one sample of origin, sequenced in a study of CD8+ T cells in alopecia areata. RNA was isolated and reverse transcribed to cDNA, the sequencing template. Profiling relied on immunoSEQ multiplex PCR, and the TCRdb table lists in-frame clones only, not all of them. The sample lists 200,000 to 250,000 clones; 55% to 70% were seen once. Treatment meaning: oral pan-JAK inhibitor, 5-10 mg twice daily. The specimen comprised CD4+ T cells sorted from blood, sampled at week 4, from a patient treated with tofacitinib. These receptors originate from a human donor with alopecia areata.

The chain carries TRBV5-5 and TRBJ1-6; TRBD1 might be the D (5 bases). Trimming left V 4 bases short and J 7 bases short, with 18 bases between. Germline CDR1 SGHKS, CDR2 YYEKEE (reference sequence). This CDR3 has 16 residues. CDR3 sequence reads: CASSTTAGAANSPLHF. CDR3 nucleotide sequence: TGTGCCAGCAGCACCACAGCTGGGGCCGCCAATTCACCCCTCCACTTT.

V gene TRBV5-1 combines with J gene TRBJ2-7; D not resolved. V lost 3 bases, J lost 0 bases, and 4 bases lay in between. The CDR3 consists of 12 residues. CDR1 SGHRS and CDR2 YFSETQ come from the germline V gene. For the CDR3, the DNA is TGCGCCAGCAGCTCCAGCTCCTACGAGCAGTACTTC. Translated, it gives CASSSSSYEQYF.

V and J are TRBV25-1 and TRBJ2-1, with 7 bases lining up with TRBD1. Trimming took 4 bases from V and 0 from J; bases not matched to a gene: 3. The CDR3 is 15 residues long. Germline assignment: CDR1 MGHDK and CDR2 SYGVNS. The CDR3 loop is CASSVPGGSYNEQFF. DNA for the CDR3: TGTGCCAGCAGTGTGCCAGGGGGCTCCTACAATGAGCAGTTCTTC.

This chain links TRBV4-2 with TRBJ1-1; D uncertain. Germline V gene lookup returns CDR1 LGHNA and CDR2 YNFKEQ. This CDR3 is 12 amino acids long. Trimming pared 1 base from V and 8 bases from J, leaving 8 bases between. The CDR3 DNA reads TGTGCCAGCAGCCAAGTTGGGGTAGAAGCTTTCTTT. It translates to CASSQVGVEAFF.

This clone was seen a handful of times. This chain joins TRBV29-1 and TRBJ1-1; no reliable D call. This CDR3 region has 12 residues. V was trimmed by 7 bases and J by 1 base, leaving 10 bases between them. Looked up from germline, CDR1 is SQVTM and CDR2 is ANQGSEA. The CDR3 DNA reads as TGCAGCGCTAAGCTGGGGAACACTGAAGCTTTCTTT. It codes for CSAKLGNTEAFF.